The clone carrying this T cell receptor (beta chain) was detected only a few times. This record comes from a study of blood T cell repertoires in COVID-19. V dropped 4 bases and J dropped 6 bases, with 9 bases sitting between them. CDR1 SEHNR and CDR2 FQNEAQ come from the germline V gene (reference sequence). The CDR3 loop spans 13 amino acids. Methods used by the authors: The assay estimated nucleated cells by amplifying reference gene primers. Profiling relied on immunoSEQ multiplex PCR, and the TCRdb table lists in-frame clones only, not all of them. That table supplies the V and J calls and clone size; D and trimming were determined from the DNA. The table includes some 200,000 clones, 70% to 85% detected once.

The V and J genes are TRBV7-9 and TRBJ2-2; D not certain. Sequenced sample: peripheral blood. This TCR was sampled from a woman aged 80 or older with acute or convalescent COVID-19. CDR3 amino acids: CASSSRFAGELFF. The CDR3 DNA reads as TGTGCCAGCAGCTCCCGGTTCGCCGGGGAGCTGTTTTTT.